These T cell receptor beta chains were read from a single sample in a study of blood T cell repertoires in COVID-19. Assay: immunoSEQ multiplex PCR; the TCRdb copy retains only in-frame clones and omits some. The sample yields approximately 360,000 clones, roughly four fifths seen once. The sequencing input was PBMCs or T cells enriched from blood (not recorded which). The receptor source for this set is a woman aged 45-65 years who had recovered from COVID-19. Both conserved end residues are part of each CDR3. A D gene is named only where the DNA matches it firmly. Rows may omit the clone size; those that give it use once, few, many or a size class.

TRBV5-4	NA	NA	TRBJ1-2	CASSLSFGGVGYTF	TGTGCCAGCAGCTTGTCGTTTGGGGGCGTTGGCTACACCTTC
TRBV18	NA	NA	TRBJ1-1	CASSPPTGNTEAFF	TGTGCCAGCTCACCACCGACAGGGAACACTGAAGCTTTCTTT
TRBV14	TRBD1	NA	TRBJ1-2	CASSHNRGTNYGYTF	TGTGCCAGCAGCCACAACAGGGGAACTAACTATGGCTACACCTTC
TRBV30	NA	NA	TRBJ1-4	CAFSEKGLTAEKLFF	TGTGCCTTCAGCGAGAAGGGGCTGACGGCTGAAAAACTGTTTTTT
TRBV5-1	TRBD2	NA	TRBJ2-3	CASSLSSGGTDTQYF	TGCGCCAGCAGCTTGAGTAGCGGGGGCACAGATACGCAGTATTTT
TRBV7-8	NA	NA	TRBJ1-2	CASSLGQNHYGYTF	TGTGCCAGCAGCTTAGGACAGAACCACTATGGCTACACCTTC
TRBV5-1	TRBD1	NA	TRBJ2-3	CASSLTGAGQYF	TGCGCCAGCAGCTTGACAGGGGCTGGTCAGTATTTT
TRBV3-1/TRBV3-2	NA	NA	TRBJ2-2	CASSQGTGANTGELFF	TGTGCCAGCAGCCAAGGTACTGGGGCCAACACCGGGGAGCTGTTTTTT
TRBV29-1	NA	NA	TRBJ2-7	CSVSAGHEQYF	TGCAGCGTTTCCGCGGGGCACGAGCAGTACTTC
TRBV6-5	NA	NA	TRBJ1-5	CASSFGGDQPQHF	TGTGCCAGCAGTTTTGGGGGGGATCAGCCCCAGCATTTT
TRBV4-1	NA	once	TRBJ2-1	CASSQDLTVQFF	TGCGCCAGCAGCCAAGACCTGACAGTGCAGTTCTTC
TRBV13	TRBD1	few	TRBJ2-2	CASSFRGTGPGELFF	TGTGCCAGCAGCTTCAGGGGGACGGGCCCCGGGGAGCTGTTTTTT
TRBV6-6	TRBD1	NA	TRBJ1-3	CASRNPGQGNTIYF	TGTGCCAGCAGAAACCCGGGACAGGGAAACACCATATATTTT
TRBV9	NA	NA	TRBJ1-4	CASSGGQRYEKLFF	TGTGCCAGCAGCGGTGGACAGCGATATGAAAAACTGTTTTTT
TRBV4-2	TRBD1	NA	TRBJ1-1	CASSQKGVDRDTEAFF	TGTGCCAGCAGCCAAAAGGGGGTAGACAGGGACACTGAAGCTTTCTTT